This T cell receptor beta chain was retrieved from a study of T cells in Graves' hyperthyroidism and ophthalmopathy (dated by TCRdb to the late 2010s). For the study in its entirety: Peripheral blood was sampled at the time of initial diagnosis, prior to any treatment. The 100 or so discovery patients were divided at random into training and test sets in a 7:3 ratio. After blood sampling, hyperthyroidism patients were treated with methimazole at a starting dose of 30 mg daily, and ophthalmopathy patients were treated with high-dose intravenous methylprednisolone. A discovery cohort of fewer than 110 patients, about 43 with Graves' ophthalmopathy and over 55 with stable Graves' hyperthyroidism, was used to find distinguishing TCR V-J signatures. An independent validation cohort of about 19 hyperthyroidism patients and about 15 patients who later progressed to ophthalmopathy tested prospective prediction of ophthalmopathy. The paper reports TCR Vbeta CDR3 sequencing of approximately 130 peripheral blood samples: around 45 ophthalmopathy, about 75 hyperthyroidism and about 17 progressor patients. The study also compared thyroid tissue and blood T-cell repertoires from 6 or 7 Graves' hyperthyroidism patients.

As encoded in the germline V gene, CDR1 is MGHRA while CDR2 is YSYEKL. The junction carries 24 bases between V and J, which are trimmed by 0 bases and 9 bases respectively. From cysteine to phenylalanine, the CDR3 is 18 amino acids long. Here the CDR3 DNA is all that survives: 54 bases in frame from base 1. In the ophthalmopathy patients, disease was moderately to severely active, with a Clinical Activity Score of 3 or more, a NOSPECS grade of 4 or more, and a duration of less than 3 months. Any patient with an uncontrolled infection, another autoimmune disease, pregnancy or lactation was excluded. Diagnoses were established on the basis of clinical symptoms, serum thyroxine and TRAb, thyroid ultrasound, and orbital computed tomography. PBMCs were separated from roughly 10 ml of fresh peripheral blood using Ficoll-Paque density gradient centrifugation. Trizol reagent was used to extract total RNA, and RNA quality was then checked on an Agilent 2100 Bioanalyzer.

What the study reported, not specific to this receptor: In validation, the model predicted progression to ophthalmopathy a median of around six months before onset, with about 70% sensitivity and almost 75% specificity. No statistical method was used to fix the sample size in advance, and group allocation was not hidden from the investigators. Blood samples also contained most of the expanded thyroid clonotypes (frequency above 0.001), which suggests that blood repertoires may reflect thyroid immune responses. A 13 V-J signature model separated ophthalmopathy from stable hyperthyroidism, with approximately 87% sensitivity and just under 84% specificity in cross-validation and 80%/75% in testing.

Amplification of TCR beta CDR3 regions was carried out from RNA transcripts. The TCR CDR3 was subjected to a first round of RT-PCR using the HTBI primer set and the Qiagen OneStep RT-PCR kit. The libraries were constructed in a second round of multiplex PCR and then size-selected and purified. Libraries were sequenced paired-end with 100 bp reads on an Illumina HiSeq2000. Processing in the source paper ran as follows. SOAPnuke was used to process the raw data, removing reads that contained adapters or uncalled bases, had a mean Phred below 15, or lacked an exact match to the constant primer or identifier. COPE v1.2.5 was used to merge the high-quality paired reads, and each unique nucleotide sequence was defined as a clonotype. Clonotypes were aligned to IMGT TRBV, TRBD and TRBJ reference segments using MiTCR v1.1. Only V-J combinations with frequency above 0.0001, covering about 99% of repertoires, were analysed. The TCS score was defined as the ratio of F50 (clonal expansion) to E x V (chaos), calculated using BLOSUM62-based TCRdist between CDR3 peptides within each V-J. Welch's t-statistics and random forest reduced around 550 V-J features to 10 to 15, which were used in a naive Bayes classifier (R e1071). The public reads were reprocessed in TCRdb via fastp at Q25 and MiXCR, keeping in-frame beta chains. Each CDR3 protein gets just one entry, which takes the most common genes and DNA from the rows behind it. None of the V and J calls come from the authors' own analysis; TCRdb made them. In this sample the table shows 600,000 to 650,000 distinct CDR3 sequences, less than 25% of which occur a single time. Around a third of the sample is held by the ten biggest clonotypes.

As regards this clonotype: The clone's antigen remains unknown. There are no base qualities to consult, and no much larger clone falls within one base.

The TCR sequence derives from a man aged 25-45 years with Graves' ophthalmopathy. The chain is made from TRBV4-1 and TRBJ1-5; a weak D assignment points to TRBD1 (5 bases agree). The sequencing sample was made of blood. Here is the DNA: TGCGCCAGCAGCCAAGATCTCCCGGGGGGGGACGGAAGCCGGCCCCAGCATTTT. This sequence encodes CASSQDLPGGDGSRPQHF.